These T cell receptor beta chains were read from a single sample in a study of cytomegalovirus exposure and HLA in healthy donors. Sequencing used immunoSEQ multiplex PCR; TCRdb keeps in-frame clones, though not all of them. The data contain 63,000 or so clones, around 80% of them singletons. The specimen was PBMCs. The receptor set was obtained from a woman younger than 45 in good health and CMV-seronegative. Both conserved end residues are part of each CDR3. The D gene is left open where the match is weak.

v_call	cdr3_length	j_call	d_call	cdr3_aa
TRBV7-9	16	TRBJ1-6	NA	CASSLRTPDANSPLHF
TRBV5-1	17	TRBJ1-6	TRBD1	CASSLAPGQGPNSPLHF
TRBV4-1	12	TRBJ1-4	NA	CASSQEGEKLFF
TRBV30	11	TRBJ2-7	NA	CATAVADEQYF
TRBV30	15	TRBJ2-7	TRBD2	CAWSGRGGPPYEQYF
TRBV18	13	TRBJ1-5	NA	CASSPGRVQPQHF
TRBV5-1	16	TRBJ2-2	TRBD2	CASSSRTNSGSGELFF
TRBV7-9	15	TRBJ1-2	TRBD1	CASSDTGGGSYGYTF
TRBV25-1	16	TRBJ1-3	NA	CASSESNRISGNTIYF
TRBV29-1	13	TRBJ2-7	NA	CSAETGVPHEQYF
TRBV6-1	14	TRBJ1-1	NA	CASSEFTENTEAFF
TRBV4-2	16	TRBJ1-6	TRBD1	CASSQEGTGGPTPLHF
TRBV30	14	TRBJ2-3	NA	CAYSRGFSTDTQYF
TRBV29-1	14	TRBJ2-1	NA	CSAGEGGTNNEQFF
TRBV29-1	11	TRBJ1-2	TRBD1	CSVVDRDGYTF
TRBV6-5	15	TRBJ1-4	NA	CASSYSTGFQEKLFF